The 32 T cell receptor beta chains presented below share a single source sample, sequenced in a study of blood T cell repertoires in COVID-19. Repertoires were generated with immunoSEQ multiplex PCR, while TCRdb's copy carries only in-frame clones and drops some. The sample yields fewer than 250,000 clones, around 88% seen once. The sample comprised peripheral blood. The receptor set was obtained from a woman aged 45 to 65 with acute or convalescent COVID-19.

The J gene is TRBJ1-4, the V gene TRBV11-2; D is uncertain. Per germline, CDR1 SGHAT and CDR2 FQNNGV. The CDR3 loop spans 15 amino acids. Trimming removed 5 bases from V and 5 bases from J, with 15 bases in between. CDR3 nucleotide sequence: TGTGCCAGCAGCCCAACATTGGGCAGAAATGAAAAACTGTTTTTT. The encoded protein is CASSPTLGRNEKLFF.

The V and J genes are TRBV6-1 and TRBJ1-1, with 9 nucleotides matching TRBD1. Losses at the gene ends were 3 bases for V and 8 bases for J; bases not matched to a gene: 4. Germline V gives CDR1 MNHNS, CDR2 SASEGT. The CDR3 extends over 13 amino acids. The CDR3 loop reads CASSDMGTGEAFF. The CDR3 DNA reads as TGTGCCAGCAGTGACATGGGGACAGGGGAAGCTTTCTTT.

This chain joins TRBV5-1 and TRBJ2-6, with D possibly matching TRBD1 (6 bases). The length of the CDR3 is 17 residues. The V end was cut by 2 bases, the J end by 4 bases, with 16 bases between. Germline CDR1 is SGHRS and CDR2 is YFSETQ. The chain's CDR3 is CASSFSTGTLGANVLTF. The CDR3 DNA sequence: TGCGCCAGCAGCTTTTCCACCGGGACATTAGGGGCCAACGTCCTGACTTTC.

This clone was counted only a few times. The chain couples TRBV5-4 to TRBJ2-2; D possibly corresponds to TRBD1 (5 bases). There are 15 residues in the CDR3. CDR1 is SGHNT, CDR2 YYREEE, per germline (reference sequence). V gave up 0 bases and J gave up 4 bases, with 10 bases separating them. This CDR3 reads CASSLGDSSTGELFF. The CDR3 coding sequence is TGTGCCAGCAGCTTGGGCGACAGCAGCACCGGGGAGCTGTTTTTT.

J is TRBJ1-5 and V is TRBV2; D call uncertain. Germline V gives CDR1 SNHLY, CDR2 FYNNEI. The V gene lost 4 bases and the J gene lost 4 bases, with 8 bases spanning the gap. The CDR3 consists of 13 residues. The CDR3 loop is CASSGSNNQPQHF. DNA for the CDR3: TGTGCCAGCAGTGGGTCTAATAATCAGCCCCAGCATTTT. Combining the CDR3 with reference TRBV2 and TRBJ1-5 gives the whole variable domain EPEVTQTPSHQVTQMGQEVILRCVPISNHLYFYWYRQILGQKVEFLVSFYNNEISEKSEIFDDQFSVERPDGSNFTLKIRSTKLEDSAMYFCASSGSNNQPQHFGDGTRLSIL.

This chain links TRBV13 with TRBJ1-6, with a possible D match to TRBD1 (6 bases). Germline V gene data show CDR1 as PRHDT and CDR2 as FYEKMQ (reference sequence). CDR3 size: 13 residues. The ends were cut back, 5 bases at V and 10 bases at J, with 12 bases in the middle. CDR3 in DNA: TGTGCCAGCAGCCGAACAGGGTCCTCACCCCTCCACTTT. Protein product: CASSRTGSSPLHF.

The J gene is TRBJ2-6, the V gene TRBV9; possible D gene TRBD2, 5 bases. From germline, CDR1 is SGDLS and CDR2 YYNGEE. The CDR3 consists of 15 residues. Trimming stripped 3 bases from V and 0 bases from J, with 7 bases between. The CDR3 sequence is CASSESGSGANVLTF. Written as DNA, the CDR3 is TGTGCCAGCAGCGAGAGCGGCTCTGGGGCCAACGTCCTGACTTTC.

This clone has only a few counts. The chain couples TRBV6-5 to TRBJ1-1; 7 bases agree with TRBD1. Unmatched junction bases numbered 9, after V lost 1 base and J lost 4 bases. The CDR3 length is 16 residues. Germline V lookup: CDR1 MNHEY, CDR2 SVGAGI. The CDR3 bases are TGTGCCAGCAGTTACTTACAGGGGAGGTCAAGCACTGAAGCTTTCTTT. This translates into CASSYLQGRSSTEAFF.

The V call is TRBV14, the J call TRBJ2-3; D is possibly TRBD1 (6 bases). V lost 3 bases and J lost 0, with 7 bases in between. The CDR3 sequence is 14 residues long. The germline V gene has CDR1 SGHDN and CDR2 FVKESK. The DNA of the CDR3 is TGTGCCAGCAGCCAGGGACACAGCACAGATACGCAGTATTTT. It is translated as CASSQGHSTDTQYF.

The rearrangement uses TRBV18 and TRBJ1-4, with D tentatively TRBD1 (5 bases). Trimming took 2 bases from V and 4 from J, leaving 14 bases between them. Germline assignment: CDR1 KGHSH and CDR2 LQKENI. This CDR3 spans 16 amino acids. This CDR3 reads CASSPEATAINEKLFF. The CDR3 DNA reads TGTGCCAGCTCACCAGAGGCGACAGCGATTAATGAAAAACTGTTTTTT.

The CDR3 protein is CASSPVGGNYNEQFF. The CDR3 DNA follows: TGTGCCAGCAGCCCCGTGGGGGGGAACTACAATGAGCAGTTCTTC. The genes are TRBV7-9 and TRBJ2-1; 7 positions match TRBD2. The V segment lost 5 bases and the J segment 3 bases; nucleotides outside the gene matches: 7. The CDR3 runs 15 residues. Germline V gene lookup returns CDR1 SEHNR and CDR2 FQNEAQ (reference sequence). The whole variable domain, remainder taken from reference TRBV7-9 and TRBJ2-1, is DTGVSQNPRHKITKRGQNVTFRCDPISEHNRLYWYRQTLGQGPEFLTYFQNEAQLEKSRLLSDRFSAERPKGSFSTLEIQRTEQGDSAMYLCASSPVGGNYNEQFFGPGTRLTVL.

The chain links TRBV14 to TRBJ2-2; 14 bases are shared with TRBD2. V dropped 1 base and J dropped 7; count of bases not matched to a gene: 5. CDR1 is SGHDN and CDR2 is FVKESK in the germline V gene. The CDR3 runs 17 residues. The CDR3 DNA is TGTGCCAGCAGCCAAGTGGGACTAGCGGGAGTCGACGGGGAGCTGTTTTTT. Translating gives CASSQVGLAGVDGELFF.

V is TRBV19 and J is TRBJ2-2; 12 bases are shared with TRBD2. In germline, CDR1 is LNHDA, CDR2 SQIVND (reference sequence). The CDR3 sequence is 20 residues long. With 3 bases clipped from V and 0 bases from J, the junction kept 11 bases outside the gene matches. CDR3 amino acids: CASSIFRPGLAGTNTGELFF. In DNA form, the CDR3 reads TGTGCCAGTAGTATCTTTCGGCCGGGACTAGCGGGCACGAACACCGGGGAGCTGTTTTTT.

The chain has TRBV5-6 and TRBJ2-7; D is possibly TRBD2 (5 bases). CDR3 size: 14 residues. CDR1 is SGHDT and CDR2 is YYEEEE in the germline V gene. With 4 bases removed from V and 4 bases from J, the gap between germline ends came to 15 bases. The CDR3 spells CASSPAGRYYEQYF. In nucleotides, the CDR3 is TGTGCCAGCAGCCCCGCGGGCAGGTATTACGAGCAGTACTTC.

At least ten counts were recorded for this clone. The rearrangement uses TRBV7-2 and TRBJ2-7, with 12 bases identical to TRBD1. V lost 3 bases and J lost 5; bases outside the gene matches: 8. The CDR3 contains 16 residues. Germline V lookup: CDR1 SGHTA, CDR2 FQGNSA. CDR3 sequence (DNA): TGTGCCAGCAGCTTGGATCCGGGACAGGGGGCCCACGAGCAGTACTTC. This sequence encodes CASSLDPGQGAHEQYF.

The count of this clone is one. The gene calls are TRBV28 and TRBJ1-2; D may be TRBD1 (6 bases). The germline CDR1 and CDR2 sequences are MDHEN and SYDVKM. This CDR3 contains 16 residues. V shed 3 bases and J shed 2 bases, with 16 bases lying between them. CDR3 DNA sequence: TGTGCCAGCAGTTTTGGGGGGGCCGAAGCCAACTATGGCTACACCTTC. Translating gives CASSFGGAEANYGYTF.

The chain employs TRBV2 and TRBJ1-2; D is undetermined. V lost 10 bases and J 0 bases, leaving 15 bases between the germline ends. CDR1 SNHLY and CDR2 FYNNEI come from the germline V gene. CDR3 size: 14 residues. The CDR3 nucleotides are TGTGCCACCCGACTGGGTCTAGCTAACTATGGCTACACCTTC. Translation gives CATRLGLANYGYTF.

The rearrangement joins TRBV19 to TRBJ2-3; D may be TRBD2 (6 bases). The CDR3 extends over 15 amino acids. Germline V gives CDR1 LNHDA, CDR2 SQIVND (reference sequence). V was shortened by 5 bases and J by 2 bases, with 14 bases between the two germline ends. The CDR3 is CASSAQRALTDTQYF. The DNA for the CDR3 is TGTGCCAGTAGTGCCCAGCGGGCCCTCACAGATACGCAGTATTTT.

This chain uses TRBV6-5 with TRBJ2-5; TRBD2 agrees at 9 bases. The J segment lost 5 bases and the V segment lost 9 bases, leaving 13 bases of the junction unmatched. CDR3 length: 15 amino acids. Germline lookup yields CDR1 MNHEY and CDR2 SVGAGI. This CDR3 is CASRSSGAGWETQYF. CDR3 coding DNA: TGTGCCAGTAGGTCTAGCGGGGCCGGGTGGGAGACCCAGTACTTC.

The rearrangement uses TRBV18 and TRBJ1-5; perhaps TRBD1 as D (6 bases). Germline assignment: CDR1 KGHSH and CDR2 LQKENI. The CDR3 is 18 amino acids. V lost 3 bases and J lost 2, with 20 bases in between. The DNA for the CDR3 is TGTGCCAGCTCACCGCCTAGTACAGGGAGTGGTGGCAATCAGCCCCAGCATTTT. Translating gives CASSPPSTGSGGNQPQHF. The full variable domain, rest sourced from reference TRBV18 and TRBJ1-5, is NAGVMQNPRHLVRRRGQEARLRCSPMKGHSHVYWYRQLPEEGLKFMVYLQKENIIDESGMPKERFSAEFPKEGPSILRIQQVVRGDSAAYFCASSPPSTGSGGNQPQHFGDGTRLSIL.

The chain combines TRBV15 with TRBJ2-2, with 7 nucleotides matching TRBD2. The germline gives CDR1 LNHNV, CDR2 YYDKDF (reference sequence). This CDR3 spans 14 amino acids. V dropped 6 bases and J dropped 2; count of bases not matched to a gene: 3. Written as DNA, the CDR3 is TGTGCCACCAGTCCGGGACTAAACACCGGGGAGCTGTTTTTT. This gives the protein CATSPGLNTGELFF.

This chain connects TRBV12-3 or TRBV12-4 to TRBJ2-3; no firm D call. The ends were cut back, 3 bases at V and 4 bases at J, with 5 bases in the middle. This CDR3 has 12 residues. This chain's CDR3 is CASSFRADTQYF. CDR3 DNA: TGTGCCAGCAGTTTTCGGGCAGATACGCAGTATTTT.

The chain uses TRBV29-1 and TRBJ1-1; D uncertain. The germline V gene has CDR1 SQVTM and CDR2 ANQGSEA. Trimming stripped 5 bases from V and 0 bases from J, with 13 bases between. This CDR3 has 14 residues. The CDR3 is CSVSDDTMNTEAFF. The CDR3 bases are TGCAGCGTTTCAGACGATACTATGAACACTGAAGCTTTCTTT.

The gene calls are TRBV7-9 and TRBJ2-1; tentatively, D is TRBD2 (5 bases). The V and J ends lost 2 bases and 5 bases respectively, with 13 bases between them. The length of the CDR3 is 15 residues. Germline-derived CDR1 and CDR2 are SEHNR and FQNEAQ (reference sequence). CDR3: CASSLKWQRNNEQFF. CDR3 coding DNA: TGTGCCAGCAGCTTAAAATGGCAGCGGAACAATGAGCAGTTCTTC. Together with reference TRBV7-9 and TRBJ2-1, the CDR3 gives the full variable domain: DTGVSQNPRHKITKRGQNVTFRCDPISEHNRLYWYRQTLGQGPEFLTYFQNEAQLEKSRLLSDRFSAERPKGSFSTLEIQRTEQGDSAMYLCASSLKWQRNNEQFFGPGTRLTVL.

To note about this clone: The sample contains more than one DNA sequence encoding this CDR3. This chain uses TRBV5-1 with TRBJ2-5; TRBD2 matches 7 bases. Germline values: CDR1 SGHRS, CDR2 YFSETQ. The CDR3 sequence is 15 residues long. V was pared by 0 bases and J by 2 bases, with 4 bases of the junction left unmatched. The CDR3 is CASSLGGSGQETQYF. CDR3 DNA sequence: TGCGCCAGCAGCTTGGGGGGTAGCGGGCAAGAGACCCAGTACTTC.

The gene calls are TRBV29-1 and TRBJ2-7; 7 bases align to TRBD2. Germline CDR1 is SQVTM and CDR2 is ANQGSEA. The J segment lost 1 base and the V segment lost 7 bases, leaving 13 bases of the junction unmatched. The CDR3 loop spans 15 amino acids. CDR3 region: CSAKRGYLASYEQYF. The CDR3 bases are TGCAGCGCGAAGCGGGGCTACTTAGCGTCCTACGAGCAGTACTTC.

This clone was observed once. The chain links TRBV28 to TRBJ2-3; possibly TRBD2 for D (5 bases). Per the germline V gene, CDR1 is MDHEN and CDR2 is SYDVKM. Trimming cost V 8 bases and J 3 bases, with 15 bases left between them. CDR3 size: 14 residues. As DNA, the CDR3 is TGTGCCAGCCGTGTGGGCGGGTTTACAGATACGCAGTATTTT. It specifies CASRVGGFTDTQYF.

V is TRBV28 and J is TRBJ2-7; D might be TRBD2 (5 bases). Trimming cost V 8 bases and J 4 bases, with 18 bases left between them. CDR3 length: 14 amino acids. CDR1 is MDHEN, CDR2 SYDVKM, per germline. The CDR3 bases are TGTGCCAGCCTCACCGCCGGGGATCGGTACGAGCAGTACTTC. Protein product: CASLTAGDRYEQYF.

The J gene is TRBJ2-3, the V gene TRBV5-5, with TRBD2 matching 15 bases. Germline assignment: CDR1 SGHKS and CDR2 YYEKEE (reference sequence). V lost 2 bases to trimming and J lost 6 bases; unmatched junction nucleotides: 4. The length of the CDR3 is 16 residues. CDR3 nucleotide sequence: TGTGCCAGCAGCTTAGGACTAGCGGGAGGGCTGGATACGCAGTATTTT. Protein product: CASSLGLAGGLDTQYF.

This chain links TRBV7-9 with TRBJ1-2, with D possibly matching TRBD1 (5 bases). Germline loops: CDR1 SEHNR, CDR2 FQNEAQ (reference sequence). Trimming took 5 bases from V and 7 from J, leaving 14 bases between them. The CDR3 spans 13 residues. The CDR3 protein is CASSDAAGFGYTF. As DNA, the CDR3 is TGTGCCAGCAGCGACGCCGCAGGGTTTGGCTACACCTTC.

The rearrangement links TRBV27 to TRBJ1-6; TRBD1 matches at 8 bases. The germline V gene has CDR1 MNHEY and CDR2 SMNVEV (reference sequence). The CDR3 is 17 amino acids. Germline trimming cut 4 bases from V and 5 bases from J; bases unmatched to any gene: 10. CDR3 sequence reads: CASSSPGTGGDNSPLHF. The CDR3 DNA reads TGTGCCAGCAGTTCTCCCGGGACAGGAGGGGATAATTCACCCCTCCACTTT.

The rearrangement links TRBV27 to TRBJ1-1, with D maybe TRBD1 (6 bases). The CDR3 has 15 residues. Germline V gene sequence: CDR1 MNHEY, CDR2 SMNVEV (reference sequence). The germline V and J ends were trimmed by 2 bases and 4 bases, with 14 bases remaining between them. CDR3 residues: CASSLAPQGSTEAFF. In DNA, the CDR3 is TGTGCCAGCAGTTTAGCCCCACAGGGAAGCACTGAAGCTTTCTTT.